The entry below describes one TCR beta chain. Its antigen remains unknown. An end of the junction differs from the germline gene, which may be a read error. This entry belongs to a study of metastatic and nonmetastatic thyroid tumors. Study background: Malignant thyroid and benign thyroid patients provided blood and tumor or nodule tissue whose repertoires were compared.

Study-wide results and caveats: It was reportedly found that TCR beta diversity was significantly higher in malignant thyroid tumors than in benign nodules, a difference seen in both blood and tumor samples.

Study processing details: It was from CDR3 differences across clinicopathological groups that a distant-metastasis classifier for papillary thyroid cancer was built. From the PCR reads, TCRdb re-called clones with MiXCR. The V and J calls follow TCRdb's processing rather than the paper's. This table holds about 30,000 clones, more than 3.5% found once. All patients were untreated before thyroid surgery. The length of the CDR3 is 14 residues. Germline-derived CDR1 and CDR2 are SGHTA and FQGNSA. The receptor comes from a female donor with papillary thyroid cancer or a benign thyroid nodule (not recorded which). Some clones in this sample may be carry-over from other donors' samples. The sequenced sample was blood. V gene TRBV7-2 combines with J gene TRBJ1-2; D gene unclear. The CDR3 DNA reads TGTGACAGCAGCTTATACGACCTGCCGAATGTCGACACCTTT. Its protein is CDSSLYDLPNVDTF.